One sample yielded the 21 T cell receptor beta chains listed below, sequenced in a study of T cell responses to AZD1222 COVID-19 vaccine. The table came from immunoSEQ multiplex PCR; TCRdb's copy has only in-frame clones and leaves some out. The sample includes 95,000 to 130,000 clones, 80% to 90% seen only once; the top ten take roughly 3.8%. Sequencing used peripheral blood, obtained on day 0 of MenACWY control vaccination. The receptors derive from an adult in good health.

The chain is built from TRBV4-1 and TRBJ2-6; no clear D gene. V was clipped by 4 bases and J by 1 base, with 17 bases between them. CDR1 MGHRA and CDR2 YSYEKL come from the germline V gene. This CDR3 comprises 18 residues. The CDR3 loop reads CASSRKPDLASGANVLTF. DNA of the CDR3: TGCGCCAGCAGCCGGAAACCGGACCTCGCATCTGGGGCCAACGTCCTGACTTTC.

The rearrangement links TRBV30 to TRBJ2-7; 10 nucleotides agree with TRBD2. Trimming cost V 5 bases and J 0 bases; bases outside gene matches: 13. The V gene's germline CDR1 is GTSNPN and CDR2 SVGIG (reference sequence). CDR3 length: 17 residues. This CDR3 is CAWEAPGLAPSSYEQYF. As DNA, the CDR3 is TGTGCCTGGGAGGCTCCGGGACTAGCGCCTAGCTCCTACGAGCAGTACTTC.

This chain connects TRBV28 to TRBJ2-2; D may be TRBD1 (9 bases). V was pared by 8 bases and J by 4 bases, with 20 bases between. CDR3 length: 16 amino acids. From germline, CDR1 is MDHEN and CDR2 SYDVKM. CDR3 in DNA: TGTGCCAGCCTCCCGGGAGGGACAGGGCGCACCGGGGAGCTGTTTTTT. Residues: CASLPGGTGRTGELFF.

The chain carries TRBV15 and TRBJ1-5; the D gene is possibly TRBD1 (5 bases). CDR1 LNHNV and CDR2 YYDKDF come from the germline V gene (reference sequence). CDR3 length: 18 amino acids. Trimming removed 4 bases from V and 0 bases from J, with 19 bases in between. This chain's CDR3 is CATSTRLDRRNSNQPQHF. For the CDR3, the DNA is TGTGCCACCAGCACACGCTTAGACAGACGAAATAGCAATCAGCCCCAGCATTTT.

This clone has more than one count but fewer than ten. CDR3 coding DNA: TGTGCCAGCAGCTCCAGGGGGACAGGGCTCGACGAGCAGTACTTC. Its protein is CASSSRGTGLDEQYF. The rearrangement joins TRBV7-9 to TRBJ2-7, with TRBD1 matching 9 bases. This CDR3 is built from 15 residues. Germline CDR1 reads SEHNR; CDR2 reads FQNEAQ (reference sequence). V dropped 4 bases and J dropped 5; count of bases not matched to a gene: 9.

The rearrangement uses TRBV5-1 and TRBJ1-2, with D unresolved. The CDR3 is 13 residues long. Deletions cut 2 bases from V and 1 base from J, with 6 bases between. Per the germline V gene, CDR1 is SGHRS and CDR2 is YFSETQ. The CDR3: CASSFDGNYGYTF. The DNA for the CDR3 is TGCGCCAGCAGCTTCGACGGTAACTATGGCTACACCTTC.

The rearrangement joins TRBV7-3 to TRBJ2-1, with TRBD2 matching 9 bases. J was trimmed by 6 bases and V by 3 bases; bases with no gene match: 9. The CDR3 has 16 amino acids. Germline V gives CDR1 SGHTA, CDR2 FQGTGA. The CDR3 reads CASSFTGTSSSNEQFF. CDR3 DNA sequence: TGTGCCAGCAGCTTCACCGGGACTAGCTCGAGCAATGAGCAGTTCTTC.

The chain is built from TRBV19 and TRBJ1-2; unclear D gene. Germline CDR1 LNHDA, CDR2 SQIVND (reference sequence). V lost 1 base and J 4 bases, leaving 10 bases between the germline ends. The CDR3 covers 14 residues. The CDR3 coding sequence is TGTGCCAGTAGTATAGGGGAGGGCCCCTATGGCTACACCTTC. Translation: CASSIGEGPYGYTF.

The chain links TRBV6-5 to TRBJ2-3, with D possibly being TRBD2 (5 bases). The length of the CDR3 is 14 residues. Germline values: CDR1 MNHEY, CDR2 SVGAGI. V lost 5 bases to trimming and J lost 2 bases, with 11 bases between them. This CDR3 is CASSRDRPTDTQYF. The CDR3 bases are TGTGCCAGCAGTCGGGATCGCCCCACAGATACGCAGTATTTT.

This clone was counted only a few times. The chain links TRBV19 to TRBJ2-1, with 11 bases lining up with TRBD1. The CDR3 spans 15 residues. Trimming took 5 bases from V and 5 from J; bases not matched to a gene: 5. Germline CDR1 and CDR2: LNHDA and SQIVND (reference sequence). The CDR3 sequence: CASSVGQGADNEQFF. The CDR3 region has the DNA TGTGCCAGTAGTGTTGGACAGGGGGCGGACAATGAGCAGTTCTTC.

V is TRBV9 and J is TRBJ1-1; 8 bases align to TRBD1. CDR3 length: 16 amino acids. J was trimmed by 7 bases and V by 3 bases; bases with no gene match: 14. Germline V lookup: CDR1 SGDLS, CDR2 YYNGEE. This CDR3 is CASSAHRGGDLGEAFF. The CDR3 DNA follows: TGTGCCAGCAGCGCCCACAGGGGGGGGGACCTGGGTGAAGCTTTCTTT.

The V and J genes are TRBV7-2 and TRBJ1-1; D call uncertain. Germline V gene sequence: CDR1 SGHTA, CDR2 FQGNSA. V was clipped by 1 base and J by 3 bases, with 9 bases between them. The CDR3 spans 14 residues. The CDR3 region is CASSLDSEDTEAFF. CDR3 sequence (DNA): TGTGCCAGCAGCTTAGACAGCGAAGACACTGAAGCTTTCTTT.

V gene TRBV5-4 combines with J gene TRBJ1-2; D is possibly TRBD1 (5 bases). The CDR3 spans 14 residues. The germline V gene encodes CDR1 SGHNT and CDR2 YYREEE (reference sequence). V was clipped by 0 bases and J by 4 bases, with 10 bases between them. The CDR3 DNA reads as TGTGCCAGCAGCTTGGAACGGGACTTCTATGGCTACACCTTC. It encodes CASSLERDFYGYTF.

CDR3: CASSSQLGTRRGYTF. CDR3 DNA sequence: TGTGCCAGCAGCTCGCAGCTAGGGACACGGAGAGGCTACACCTTC. The genes are TRBV7-9 and TRBJ1-2, with a possible D match to TRBD1 (6 bases). The length of the CDR3 is 15 residues. The ends were cut back, 4 bases at V and 8 bases at J, with 20 bases in the middle. The V gene's germline CDR1 is SEHNR and CDR2 FQNEAQ (reference sequence).

V and J are TRBV27 and TRBJ2-1, with 11 positions matching TRBD2. The CDR3 is 17 residues long. The V gene end was trimmed by 5 bases and the J gene end by 3 bases; junction bases not matched to a gene: 9. Per germline, CDR1 MNHEY and CDR2 SMNVEV (reference sequence). The CDR3 DNA follows: TGTGCCAGCAGTCAAGGGACTAGCGGTTACCTCTACAATGAGCAGTTCTTC. Protein product: CASSQGTSGYLYNEQFF.

This clone was detected once. This chain connects TRBV5-1 to TRBJ1-4; 7 positions agree with TRBD1. This CDR3 is built from 14 residues. Germline V lookup: CDR1 SGHRS, CDR2 YFSETQ. J was trimmed by 6 bases and V by 4 bases; bases with no gene match: 6. The CDR3 nucleotides are TGCGCCAGCAGCCTCAGGGGGTTCGATGAAAAACTGTTTTTT. Protein product: CASSLRGFDEKLFF.

The chain couples TRBV27 to TRBJ2-5; D may be TRBD1 (6 bases). The CDR3 covers 12 residues. V was pared by 6 bases and J by 4 bases, with 9 bases between. CDR1 and CDR2 from the germline V gene are MNHEY and SMNVEV (reference sequence). The CDR3 sequence is CASSLQGETQYF. The CDR3 DNA follows: TGTGCCAGCAGCCTACAGGGAGAGACCCAGTACTTC.

V usage is TRBV5-5 and J usage is TRBJ1-2; tentatively, D is TRBD1 (5 bases). V was pared by 0 bases and J by 2 bases, with 11 bases between. Germline CDR1 SGHKS, CDR2 YYEKEE (reference sequence). The CDR3 is 15 amino acids. The CDR3 sequence: CASSLASGNNYGYTF. CDR3 nucleotide sequence: TGTGCCAGCAGCTTGGCTTCAGGGAACAACTATGGCTACACCTTC.

The V gene is TRBV18, the J gene TRBJ2-7; 10 bases align to TRBD1. The length of the CDR3 is 16 residues. CDR1 is KGHSH, CDR2 LQKENI, per germline. V lost 6 bases, J lost 5 bases, and 13 bases stayed unmatched. The CDR3 loop is CASSAGPPTGGNEQYF. The CDR3 nucleotides are TGTGCCAGCTCCGCTGGCCCTCCGACAGGGGGCAACGAGCAGTACTTC.

This rearrangement joins TRBV21-1 to TRBJ2-1; TRBD1 reflects the table's D call only, with no check against the DNA. TRBV21-1 is a pseudogene. The CDR3 contains 20 residues. The chain's CDR3 is CASSKAYRQGATSLYNEQFF. In DNA form, the CDR3 reads TGTGCCAGCAGCAAAGCCTACCGACAGGGGGCCACCTCCCTCTACAATGAGCAGTTCTTC.

The chain recombines TRBV7-2 with TRBJ1-3; D gene uncertain. Deletions cut 5 bases from V and 0 bases from J, with 8 bases between. CDR3 size: 14 residues. Per germline, CDR1 SGHTA and CDR2 FQGNSA. CDR3 in amino acids: CASSLEPSGNTIYF. The CDR3 nucleotides read TGTGCCAGCAGCCTAGAACCCTCTGGAAACACCATATATTTT.